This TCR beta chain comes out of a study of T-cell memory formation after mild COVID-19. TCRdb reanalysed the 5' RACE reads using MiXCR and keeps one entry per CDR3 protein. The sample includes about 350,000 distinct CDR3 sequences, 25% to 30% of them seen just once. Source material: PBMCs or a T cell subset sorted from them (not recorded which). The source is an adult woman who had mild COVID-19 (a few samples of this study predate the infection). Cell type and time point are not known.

The CDR3 here is CASSPGVGSPLHF. The CDR3 DNA sequence: TGTGCCAGCAGCCCAGGGGTAGGTTCACCCCTCCACTTT. The chain recombines TRBV14 with TRBJ1-6; weak D call: TRBD1 (6 bases). The CDR3 contains 13 residues. In germline, CDR1 is SGHDN, CDR2 FVKESK. V shed 4 bases and J shed 9 bases, with 10 bases lying between them.